This is a list of T cell receptor beta chains from one sample in a study of glioma-infiltrating T cells after dendritic cell vaccination. Repertoires were generated with immunoSEQ multiplex PCR, while TCRdb's copy carries only in-frame clones and drops some. Among under 130,000 clones listed, 81% were seen once. Sequences were derived from blood, sampled before dendritic cell vaccination. The origin of the receptors is a human donor with glioblastoma. Each CDR3 is given with its conserved first and last residue. D genes are given only for firm matches. Only some rows state a clone size, as once, few, many or a class for expanded clones.

>TRBJ1-1|TRBV19|few|-
CASSISQNTEAFF
TGTGCCAGTAGTATTAGCCAGAACACTGAAGCTTTCTTT
>TRBJ1-2|TRBV27|-|TRBD1
CASSRRTGWDYGYTF
TGTGCCAGCAGTCGCCGGACAGGGTGGGACTATGGCTACACCTTC
>TRBJ1-1|TRBV7-9|-|TRBD1
CASSPRVAGGLNTEAFF
TGTGCCAGCAGCCCTAGGGTGGCAGGGGGCCTGAACACTGAAGCTTTCTTT
>TRBJ1-2|TRBV30|-|-
CAWSLGRTANYGYTF
TGTGCCTGGAGTCTAGGGAGAACCGCTAACTATGGCTACACCTTC
>TRBJ2-1|TRBV19|-|TRBD2
CASSIQAAGGLENEQFF
TGTGCCAGTAGTATTCAGGCAGCGGGGGGGCTAGAGAATGAGCAGTTCTTC
>TRBJ1-4|TRBV19|-|TRBD1
CASSAGTGRGEKLFF
TGTGCCAGTAGTGCCGGGACAGGGCGAGGGGAAAAACTGTTTTTT
>TRBJ2-7|TRBV27|-|-
CASGRGNYEQYF
TGTGCCAGCGGCAGGGGAAATTACGAGCAGTACTTC
>TRBJ1-2|TRBV7-6|-|TRBD1
CASSLVQGARGYTF
TGTGCCAGCAGCTTAGTACAGGGGGCGAGGGGCTACACCTTC
>TRBJ1-1|TRBV2|-|TRBD1
CASSVSGQGALAGTEAFF
TGTGCCAGCAGTGTGTCCGGACAGGGGGCTTTAGCGGGCACTGAAGCTTTCTTT
>TRBJ2-2|TRBV11-3|-|-
CASSSRRARAAGELFF
TGTGCCAGCAGCTCAAGGCGAGCGCGGGCTGCCGGGGAGCTGTTTTTT
>TRBJ2-1|TRBV30|-|TRBD2
CAWQTGLSDNEQFF
TGTGCCTGGCAAACGGGACTAAGCGACAATGAGCAGTTCTTC
>TRBJ2-7|TRBV7-3|-|TRBD2
CASSFGTSGYEQYF
TGTGCCAGCAGCTTCGGGACTAGCGGCTACGAGCAGTACTTC
>TRBJ1-2|TRBV6-1|few|-
CASLGRGDYGYTF
TGTGCCAGCCTGGGGAGGGGCGACTATGGCTACACCTTC
>TRBJ2-1|TRBV11-3|-|TRBD2
CASSLGGTSGEFSYNEQFF
TGTGCCAGCAGCTTAGGGGGGACTAGCGGGGAATTCTCCTACAATGAGCAGTTCTTC
>TRBJ2-3|TRBV5-1|-|-
CASSKGTSTDTQYF
TGCGCCAGCAGCAAAGGGACTAGCACAGATACGCAGTATTTT
>TRBJ2-3|TRBV27|-|TRBD1
CASRLLYRGDYTDTQYF
TGTGCCAGCAGATTACTCTACAGGGGAGACTACACAGATACGCAGTATTTT
>TRBJ2-7|TRBV23-1|-|-
CASSHPKTVSSYEQYF
TGCGCCAGCAGTCACCCCAAGACAGTGAGCTCCTACGAGCAGTACTTC
>TRBJ2-1|TRBV27|-|-
CASSFLGEGSYNEQFF
TGTGCCAGCAGTTTCCTGGGCGAGGGTTCCTACAATGAGCAGTTCTTC
>TRBJ1-2|TRBV7-2|-|-
CASERRNYGYTF
TGTGCCAGCGAGAGGCGGAACTATGGCTACACCTTC
>TRBJ1-4|TRBV4-1|-|TRBD1
CASSAQGAPTNEKLFF
TGCGCCAGCAGCGCCCAGGGGGCACCAACTAATGAAAAACTGTTTTTT
>TRBJ2-7|TRBV6-1|few|-
CAAGPGQGYEQYF
TGTGCCGCCGGTCCCGGGCAGGGCTACGAGCAGTACTTC
>TRBJ1-2|TRBV7-2|-|-
CASRGGDYGYTF
TGTGCCAGCAGAGGGGGAGACTATGGCTACACCTTC
>TRBJ1-2|TRBV12-5|-|TRBD1
CASGLFAGGGYTF
TGTGCTAGTGGTTTGTTTGCAGGGGGCGGCTACACCTTC
>TRBJ1-4|TRBV2|once|-
CASSENPTVYEKLFF
TGTGCCAGCAGTGAAAACCCTACAGTTTATGAAAAACTGTTTTTT
>TRBJ1-6|TRBV7-2|few|-
CASSPRGGNSPLHF
TGTGCCAGCAGCCCCCGAGGGGGTAATTCACCCCTCCACTTT
>TRBJ1-3|TRBV5-4|-|-
CASSVVGAGNTIYF
TGTGCCAGCAGCGTAGTAGGGGCTGGAAACACCATATATTTT
>TRBJ1-2|TRBV4-1|-|TRBD1
CASSQGFEIVGTGYYGYTF
TGCGCCAGCAGCCAAGGCTTTGAAATAGTGGGGACAGGGTACTATGGCTACACCTTC
>TRBJ1-2|TRBV2|-|-
CASSLGPGGYTF
TGTGCCAGCAGTCTGGGCCCGGGGGGCTACACCTTC
>TRBJ2-3|TRBV5-1|-|-
CASQWAGGNGDTQYF
TGCGCCAGTCAATGGGCAGGGGGGAATGGAGATACGCAGTATTTT
>TRBJ2-7|TRBV25-1|-|-
CASSEAGGQSYEQYF
TGTGCCAGCAGTGAAGCCGGGGGTCAGTCCTACGAGCAGTACTTC
>TRBJ1-4|TRBV10-2|-|-
CASSESYPGAGTNEKLFF
TGCGCCAGCAGTGAGTCGTATCCAGGGGCAGGGACTAATGAAAAACTGTTTTTT
>TRBJ2-7|TRBV27|-|-
CASSLSGRGGAYEQYF
TGTGCCAGCAGTTTATCAGGTCGAGGGGGTGCCTACGAGCAGTACTTC
>TRBJ2-2|TRBV7-2|once|-
CASSQGGTGELFF
TGTGCCAGCAGCCAGGGGGGAACCGGGGAGCTGTTTTTT
>TRBJ1-5|TRBV27|few|-
CASRRAQGLIPQPQHF
TGTGCCAGCAGGCGTGCCCAGGGACTTATCCCTCAGCCCCAGCATTTT
>TRBJ2-1|TRBV11-1|-|TRBD2
CASSPAGTSAVYNEQFF
TGTGCCAGCAGCCCAGCCGGGACTAGCGCGGTCTACAATGAGCAGTTCTTC
>TRBJ2-1|TRBV29-1|-|-
CSVLPENNEQFF
TGCAGCGTTTTGCCAGAAAATAATGAGCAGTTCTTC
>TRBJ2-7|TRBV4-1|-|TRBD1
CASSQGGGPYEQYF
TGCGCCAGCAGCCAAGGAGGGGGCCCCTACGAGCAGTACTTC
>TRBJ2-5|TRBV11-3|once|-
CASSLTGLASETQYF
TGTGCCAGCAGCTTAACAGGGTTAGCGTCGGAGACCCAGTACTTC
>TRBJ1-2|TRBV18|-|-
CASSPLAGIHGYTF
TGTGCCAGCTCACCATTGGCAGGGATCCATGGCTACACCTTC
>TRBJ1-3|TRBV5-1|once|-
CASSPSGEPGNTIYF
TGCGCCAGCAGCCCGAGCGGGGAGCCTGGAAACACCATATATTTT
>TRBJ1-6|TRBV7-2|few|TRBD1
CASSLVSDRGNSPLHF
TGTGCCAGCAGCTTAGTGTCTGACAGGGGGAATTCACCCCTCCACTTT
>TRBJ1-3|TRBV6-5|once|TRBD1
CASSETGKGNTIYF
TGTGCCAGCAGTGAGACAGGGAAAGGAAACACCATATATTTT
>TRBJ1-3|TRBV6-5|-|-
CASSARSGNTIYF
TGTGCCAGCAGTGCTAGGTCCGGAAACACCATATATTTT
>TRBJ1-1|TRBV7-2|-|TRBD1
CASSLQGAGVDTEAFF
TGTGCCAGCAGCTTACAGGGGGCGGGGGTAGACACTGAAGCTTTCTTT
>TRBJ1-1|TRBV29-1|-|TRBD1
CRSDRGNLNTEAFF
TGCAGATCGGACAGGGGGAACCTGAACACTGAAGCTTTCTTT
>TRBJ1-2|TRBV7-8|-|TRBD1
CASSLVVGTGVNYGYTF
TGTGCCAGCAGCTTAGTCGTCGGGACAGGGGTTAACTATGGCTACACCTTC
>TRBJ2-1|TRBV25-1|once|TRBD2
CASSDEAGTSYNEQFF
TGTGCCAGCAGTGATGAAGCGGGGACCTCCTACAATGAGCAGTTCTTC
>TRBJ1-2|TRBV14|-|TRBD1
CASSRTGTGTGGYTF
TGTGCCAGCAGCCGAACCGGGACAGGGACCGGCGGCTACACCTTC
>TRBJ2-7|TRBV7-8|-|TRBD1
CASSLRRDRSYEQYF
TGTGCCAGCAGCCTACGCCGGGACAGATCCTACGAGCAGTACTTC